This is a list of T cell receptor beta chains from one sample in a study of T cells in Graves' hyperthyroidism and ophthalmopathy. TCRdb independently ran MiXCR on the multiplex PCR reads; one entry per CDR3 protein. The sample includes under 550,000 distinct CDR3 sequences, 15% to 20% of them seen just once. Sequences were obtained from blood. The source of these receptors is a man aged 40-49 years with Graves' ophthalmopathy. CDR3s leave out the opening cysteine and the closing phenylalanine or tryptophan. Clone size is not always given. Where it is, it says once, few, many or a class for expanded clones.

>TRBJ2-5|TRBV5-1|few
ASFHGGAEETQY
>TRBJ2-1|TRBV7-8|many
ASSLGVGEYNEQF
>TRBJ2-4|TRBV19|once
ASTSSFGGADLSKNIQY
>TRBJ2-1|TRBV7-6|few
ASSPQMGTVGYNEQF
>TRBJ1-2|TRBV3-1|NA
ASSHTQGGGYT
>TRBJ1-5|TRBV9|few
ASSVPERDRGDQPQH
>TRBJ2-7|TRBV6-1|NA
ASSETSGSYEQY
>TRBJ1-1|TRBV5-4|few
ASSSAGAEAF
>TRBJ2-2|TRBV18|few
ASSPPFWTGELF
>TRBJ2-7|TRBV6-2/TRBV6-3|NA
ASSLLAGVRGGEQY